This is a list of T cell receptor beta chains from one sample in a study of blood T cell repertoires in COVID-19. Repertoires were generated with immunoSEQ multiplex PCR, while TCRdb's copy carries only in-frame clones and drops some. The sample lists around 250,000 clones; over 80% were seen once. The specimen was peripheral blood. These receptors were collected from a man younger than 45 who had recovered from COVID-19. Both conserved end residues are part of each CDR3. The D gene is left open where the match is weak. Size is stated for part of the rows, as once, few or many counts, or as a class when the clone is expanded.

>NA|TRBJ2-2|TRBV19|TRBD2
TGTGCCAGTAGTTCTAGCGGGGGGACCGGGGAGCTGTTTTTT
CASSSSGGTGELFF
>NA|TRBJ2-2|TRBV19|NA
TGTGCCAGTAGTATATTTGCGGCCGGGGAGCTGTTTTTT
CASSIFAAGELFF
>NA|TRBJ2-7|TRBV7-2|NA
TGTGCCAGCAGCTTATACTACGAGCAGTACTTC
CASSLYYEQYF
>NA|TRBJ1-3|TRBV28|NA
TGTGCCAGCCTCTTAGGGACACGACGAAACACCATATATTTT
CASLLGTRRNTIYF
>NA|TRBJ1-5|TRBV2|TRBD1
TGTGCCAGCAGCGTACAGGGGCCTAGCAATCAGCCCCAGCATTTT
CASSVQGPSNQPQHF
>NA|TRBJ1-1|TRBV11-2|NA
TGTGCCAGCAGCTTAGTGGGAGTGAACACTGAAGCTTTCTTT
CASSLVGVNTEAFF
>NA|TRBJ2-3|TRBV28|TRBD1
TGTGCCAGCAGTACCCACAGGGGATCGACAGATACGCAGTATTTT
CASSTHRGSTDTQYF
>NA|TRBJ2-2|TRBV19|NA
TGTGCCAGTAGTACCTTCACAGACACCGGGGAGCTGTTTTTT
CASSTFTDTGELFF
>NA|TRBJ2-7|TRBV5-5|TRBD2
TGTGCCAGCAGCTTTACTAGCGGGGGCGTCTACGAGCAGTACTTC
CASSFTSGGVYEQYF
>NA|TRBJ2-2|TRBV18|TRBD2
TGTGCCAGCTCACCACGAAGCGGGGGGGACACCGGGGAGCTGTTTTTT
CASSPRSGGDTGELFF
>NA|TRBJ2-7|TRBV29-1|TRBD1
TGCAGCGGCCGGGACAGCGAATCCTACGAGCAGTACTTC
CSGRDSESYEQYF
>few|TRBJ1-1|TRBV10-3|NA
TGTGCCATCAGTGGCCGTTTCGGGCAGGGGTACACTGAAGCTTTCTTT
CAISGRFGQGYTEAFF
>few|TRBJ2-1|TRBV10-3|NA
TGTGCCATCAGGGTTAGCTGGACAGAAAATGAGCAGTTCTTC
CAIRVSWTENEQFF
>NA|TRBJ1-1|TRBV7-3|NA
TGTGCCAGCAGCCCCCGACATTCCAACACTGAAGCTTTCTTT
CASSPRHSNTEAFF
>NA|TRBJ1-5|TRBV3-1/TRBV3-2|TRBD1
TGTGCCAGCAGCGATACAGGGGGGAGCAATCAGCCCCAGCATTTT
CASSDTGGSNQPQHF
>few|TRBJ1-2|TRBV2|TRBD1
TGTGCCAGCAGTCCTTTGACAGGGGCTCGTGGCTACACCTTC
CASSPLTGARGYTF
>NA|TRBJ1-2|TRBV19|TRBD1
TGTGCCAGTAGCGTTGACAGGGGGCGCGGCTACACCTTC
CASSVDRGRGYTF
>NA|TRBJ2-3|TRBV7-2|TRBD2
TGTGCCAGCAGCTTAGTTTCGGCGGGGGGTACAGATACGCAGTATTTT
CASSLVSAGGTDTQYF
>NA|TRBJ2-5|TRBV7-9|NA
TGTGCCAGCAGCTTGGCGGGGGCGGAGACCCAGTACTTC
CASSLAGAETQYF
>NA|TRBJ2-2|TRBV7-2|NA
TGTGCCAGCAGCTTGTCAGGGGACACCGGGGAGCTGTTTTTT
CASSLSGDTGELFF
>NA|TRBJ1-1|TRBV5-1|TRBD1
TGCGCCAGCACGTCAGGGGGCTCGAACACTGAAGCTTTCTTT
CASTSGGSNTEAFF
>NA|TRBJ2-6|TRBV10-2|NA
TGCGCCAGCAGTCCGCGGCGCTCCATCTCTGGGGCCAACGTCCTGACTTTC
CASSPRRSISGANVLTF
>NA|TRBJ1-5|TRBV30|TRBD1
TGTGCCTGCACCGGGACAGCCGCGAATCAGCCCCAGCATTTT
CACTGTAANQPQHF
>NA|TRBJ1-2|TRBV6-5|NA
TGTGCCAGCAGTTCTAACAGGGATGGCTACACCTTC
CASSSNRDGYTF
>once|TRBJ1-1|TRBV28|NA
TGTGCCAGCAGCGACGGGGGGCTCGGGGGAGCTTTCTTT
CASSDGGLGGAFF
>NA|TRBJ1-4|TRBV5-1|NA
TGCGCCAGCAGCCTTAGTGGACAGTCTAATGAAAAACTGTTTTTT
CASSLSGQSNEKLFF
>once|TRBJ1-1|TRBV12-3/TRBV12-4|NA
TGTGCCAGCAGTTCCCGGCCTAGCACTGAAGCTTTCTTT
CASSSRPSTEAFF
>NA|TRBJ2-1|TRBV19|NA
TGTGCCAGTCTTGCCGTCGGCGGGGTGAACAATGAGCAGTTCTTC
CASLAVGGVNNEQFF
>NA|TRBJ1-4|TRBV28|TRBD1
TGTGCCAGTAACACGGGACAGGATGAAAAACTGTTTTTT
CASNTGQDEKLFF
>NA|TRBJ2-7|TRBV2|TRBD2
TGTGCCAGCAAGTCGTCGCTAGCGGGCGACGAGCAGTACTTC
CASKSSLAGDEQYF
>NA|TRBJ1-1|TRBV3-1/TRBV3-2|NA
TGTGCCAGCAGCCAAGATTCGCAATGGGGGGATCTCATCTCGATATGGGCTGAAGCTTTCTTT
CASSQDSQWGDLISIWAEAFF
>NA|TRBJ1-1|TRBV29-1|NA
TGCAGCGTCTTAGACAGATTGAACACTGAAGCTTTCTTT
CSVLDRLNTEAFF
>many|TRBJ1-1|TRBV7-9|NA
TGTGCCAGCAGCCTAGGAGAGTCAGGGCTTACTGAAGCTTTCTTT
CASSLGESGLTEAFF
>NA|TRBJ1-5|TRBV6-5|NA
TGTGCCAGCAGTACGGGCCGGGAGGATCAGCCCCAGCATTTT
CASSTGREDQPQHF
>NA|TRBJ2-6|TRBV5-1|TRBD1
TGCGCCAGCAGCTTGTTTAGCCAGGGGGTAAGCTCTGGGGCCAACGTCCTGACTTTC
CASSLFSQGVSSGANVLTF
>NA|TRBJ1-2|TRBV5-1|TRBD1
TGCGCCAGCAGCTTGCAGGGGGAGCATGGCTACACCTTC
CASSLQGEHGYTF
>NA|TRBJ1-2|TRBV6-6|TRBD1
TGTGCCAGCAGTAAAGGGGGCGTTGGCTACACCTTC
CASSKGGVGYTF
>NA|TRBJ1-1|TRBV2|NA
TGTGCCAGCAGTGGGAGGACAGTGAACACTGAAGCTTTCTTT
CASSGRTVNTEAFF
>NA|TRBJ2-5|TRBV28|NA
TGTGCCAGCAGCGGGTACCAAGAGACCCAGTACTTC
CASSGYQETQYF
>NA|TRBJ1-2|TRBV3-1/TRBV3-2|NA
TGTGCCAGCAGCCATTCTGACAGATATAACTATGGCTACACCTTC
CASSHSDRYNYGYTF
>NA|TRBJ1-2|TRBV28|NA
TGTGCCAGCATAATGGGAGACTATGGCTACACCTTC
CASIMGDYGYTF
>many|TRBJ2-5|TRBV5-6|NA
TGTGCCAGCAGCTCGCCTAATACCCAAGAGACCCAGTACTTC
CASSSPNTQETQYF
>few|TRBJ2-2|TRBV5-6|NA
TGTGCCAGCAGCTTGGTGGGGCAGACCAACACCGGGGAGCTGTTTTTT
CASSLVGQTNTGELFF
>NA|TRBJ2-5|TRBV5-4|TRBD1
TGTGCCAGCAGGACCGGGACAGGGGAGACCCAGTACTTC
CASRTGTGETQYF
>NA|TRBJ2-7|TRBV6-1|TRBD1
TGTGCCAGCAGAGGACAGGGGGCCAACGAGCAGTACTTC
CASRGQGANEQYF
>NA|TRBJ1-2|TRBV5-1|TRBD1
TGCGCCAGCAGCTCGGGACAGGGGACCCTCTACACCTTC
CASSSGQGTLYTF
>NA|TRBJ1-4|TRBV28|NA
TGTGCCAGCAGTTTAATGTCCGGGAGGCCGAAAGAAAAACTGTTTTTT
CASSLMSGRPKEKLFF
>NA|TRBJ1-2|TRBV28|NA
TGTGCCAGCGGGCGGGGCCTCGACTATGGCTACACCTTC
CASGRGLDYGYTF
>NA|TRBJ1-2|TRBV19|TRBD1
TGTGCCAGTAGAAGACCGGGACAGGGGGTCTATGGCTACACCTTC
CASRRPGQGVYGYTF